These 29 T cell receptor beta chains originate from one sample sequenced in a study of post-analysis software for immune sequencing data (dated by TCRdb to between 2014 and 2017). The paper as a whole reports these results and caveats: Significantly higher frequencies in patients than in controls were found for a few TRBV segments, including TRBV5-6, TRBV5-1 and TRBV20-1.

Library preparation employed PCR. Sequenced using an Illumina HiSeq 2500. To reduce PCR and sequencing biases, unique molecular identifiers were built into the TCR beta cDNA libraries. Using fastp trimming at Q25 and MiXCR clonotype assembly, TCRdb reanalyzed the public sequencing data and kept in-frame beta chains. Rows matching on CDR3 protein sequence are summarized as one entry with the most common DNA and genes. This sample comprises 400,000 to 500,000 distinct CDR3 sequences, approximately 42% of them detected only once. The biggest ten clones account for less than 8% of the sample. Their target antigens are unknown. Sequencing was done on a sample of blood. All receptors derive from a girl aged 2-10 years with multiple sclerosis.

Concerning this clonotype: The final CDR3 position lacks the conserved phenylalanine or tryptophan, pointing to a likely read error. The chain is built from TRBV12-3 or TRBV12-4 and TRBJ2-5; 13 bases fit TRBD2. CDR3 size: 17 residues. V gave up 5 bases and J gave up 4 bases; unmatched junction bases: 10. The CDR3 DNA reads as TGTGCCAGCAGTCCCATGCCGGGACTAGCGGGACGAGAGACCCAGTACGTC. This translates into CASSPMPGLAGRETQYV.

The J gene is TRBJ2-5, the V gene TRBV19, with 10 bases identical to TRBD1. The V gene's germline CDR1 is LNHDA and CDR2 SQIVND (reference sequence). The junction had 9 bases not matched to a gene; V was cut back by 10 bases and J by 1 base. This CDR3 spans 15 amino acids. The CDR3 nucleotides read TGTGCCACCGATCCGGGACAGGGGTTCCAAGAGACCCAGTACTTC. This translates into CATDPGQGFQETQYF.

As to this clonotype: The conserved phenylalanine or tryptophan is not found at the CDR3 terminus, so this likely reflects a read error. This sequence joins TRBV6-5 and TRBJ1-6; D is unclear. V was cut by 2 bases and J by 4 bases, with 9 bases left in between. This CDR3 is built from 15 residues. Germline V CDR1 and CDR2: MNHEY, SVGAGI. CDR3 coding DNA: TGTGCCAGCAGTTACCGGCCGATTTATAATTCACCCCTCCACCTT. This encodes CASSYRPIYNSPLHL.

CDR3 nucleotide sequence: TGCAGCGTTGCCCGGGACAGCAACAATAATGAGCAGTTCTTC. Translating gives CSVARDSNNNEQFF. This chain connects TRBV29-1 to TRBJ2-1, with 7 bases lining up with TRBD1. Germline V gene lookup returns CDR1 SQVTM and CDR2 ANQGSEA. The CDR3 extends over 14 amino acids. V shed 4 bases and J 7 bases; nucleotides not matched to a gene: 10.

This chain links TRBV10-3 with TRBJ2-1; 11 bases are shared with TRBD2. V shed 4 bases, J shed 6 bases, and the junction held 8 bases outside the gene matches. Germline values: CDR1 ENHRY, CDR2 SYGVKD. There are 16 residues in the CDR3. In DNA, the CDR3 is TGTGCCATCAGTGGAGAAGGGACTAGCGGTGTCAATGAGCAGTTCTTC. It is translated as CAISGEGTSGVNEQFF.

The CDR3 region has the DNA TGTGCCAGCAGCTTATCTATCCGATTTCCGGAACAGGGTAACCAAGAGACCCAGTACTTC. This sequence encodes CASSLSIRFPEQGNQETQYF. J is TRBJ2-5 and V is TRBV11-2; tentatively, D is TRBD1 (6 bases). Germline values: CDR1 SGHAT, CDR2 FQNNGV. This CDR3 is 20 amino acids long. Between the trimmed V and J ends, which lost 2 bases and 0 bases, there was a span of 25 bases.

The chain recombines TRBV12-3 or TRBV12-4 with TRBJ2-1; TRBD1 agrees at 7 bases. Trimming removed 3 bases from V and 10 bases from J; junction bases left unmatched: 12. This CDR3 spans 15 amino acids. CDR3: CASSLGTVQDGEQFF. CDR3 DNA sequence: TGTGCCAGCAGTTTGGGGACAGTGCAAGACGGGGAGCAGTTCTTC.

The J gene is TRBJ2-4, the V gene TRBV6-6; D gene ambiguous. V shed 7 bases and J shed 4 bases, with 20 bases lying between them. The CDR3 spans 16 residues. Germline V lookup: CDR1 MNHNY, CDR2 SVGAGI (reference sequence). The CDR3 spells CASTTRPEGSKNIQYF. The CDR3 coding sequence is TGTGCCAGCACCACCAGGCCAGAAGGGTCTAAAAACATTCAGTACTTC.

The V call is TRBV24-1, the J call TRBJ2-1; 14 bases fit TRBD2. V gave up 1 base and J gave up 4 bases; unmatched junction bases: 2. There are 17 residues in the CDR3. CDR1 and CDR2 from the germline V gene are KGHDR and SFDVKD. The CDR3 DNA sequence: TGTGCCACCAGTGATTTTCGGACTAGCGGGGGGTACAATGAGCAGTTCTTC. It is translated as CATSDFRTSGGYNEQFF.

The gene calls are TRBV7-9 and TRBJ2-7, with a tentative D call TRBD2 (5 bases). Trimming cost V 2 bases and J 7 bases, with 9 bases left between them. The CDR3 has 12 residues. The germline V gene encodes CDR1 SEHNR and CDR2 FQNEAQ (reference sequence). CDR3 nucleotide sequence: TGTGCCAGCAGCTTATGGCCGGGAGAGCAGTACTTC. This gives the protein CASSLWPGEQYF.

The rearrangement links TRBV10-3 to TRBJ1-1; D gene uncertain. Germline assignment: CDR1 ENHRY and CDR2 SYGVKD. CDR3 length equals 13 residues. V lost 6 bases, J lost 2 bases, and 10 bases lay in between. Here the CDR3 reads CAIRADGNTEAFF. Here the CDR3 DNA reads TGTGCCATCAGAGCCGACGGTAACACTGAAGCTTTCTTT.

This clonotype was observed a handful of times. The chain has TRBV7-2 and TRBJ2-3; 10 bases match TRBD2. Per the germline V gene, CDR1 is SGHTA and CDR2 is FQGNSA. Unmatched junction bases numbered 13, after V lost 1 base and J lost 6 bases. CDR3 length: 18 amino acids. The CDR3 nucleotides read TGTGCCAGCAGCTTAGGGTGGGCTAGCGGGAGCGTGGGGGATACGCAGTATTTT. This encodes CASSLGWASGSVGDTQYF. Full variable domain (rest looked up from reference TRBV7-2 and TRBJ2-3): GAGVSQSPSNKVTEKGKDVELRCDPISGHTALYWYRQSLGQGLEFLIYFQGNSAPDKSGLPSDRFSAERTGGSVSTLTIQRTQQEDSAVYLCASSLGWASGSVGDTQYFGPGTRLTVL.

The table lists this clonotype with a few counts. The genes are TRBV29-1 and TRBJ2-3; D not certain. The CDR3 extends over 11 amino acids. Per germline, CDR1 SQVTM and CDR2 ANQGSEA. Trimming removed 7 bases from V and 4 bases from J, with 9 bases in between. DNA for the CDR3: TGCAGCGCGAAAGAGCCAGATACGCAGTATTTT. It translates to CSAKEPDTQYF.

This clonotype was picked up a small number of times. J is TRBJ1-5 and V is TRBV6-2 or TRBV6-3; D not resolved. Germline V lookup: CDR1 MNHEY, CDR2 SVGEGT. The CDR3 runs 12 residues. Trimming stripped 5 bases from V and 6 bases from J, with 8 bases between. The CDR3 is CASSRYVQPQHF. The CDR3 region has the DNA TGTGCCAGCAGTCGGTACGTTCAGCCCCAGCATTTT.

The sample holds a few counts of this clonotype. The chain recombines TRBV7-9 with TRBJ1-2; the D is unclear. The CDR3 loop spans 12 amino acids. Germline CDR1 reads SEHNR; CDR2 reads FQNEAQ (reference sequence). Trimming took 5 bases from V and 4 from J, leaving 8 bases between them. CDR3 in DNA: TGTGCCAGCAGCCCCGAGTTCTATGGCTACACCTTC. It is translated as CASSPEFYGYTF.

In its sample, this clonotype was seen a few times. The rearrangement joins TRBV7-8 to TRBJ2-1; 7 positions match TRBD1. The CDR3 runs to 17 residues. The V gene's germline CDR1 is SGHVS and CDR2 FQNEAQ. J gave up 6 bases and V 2 bases, and 13 bases lay outside the gene matches. Here the CDR3 reads CASSLRKAVAGGNEQFF. In DNA form, the CDR3 reads TGTGCCAGCAGCTTAAGGAAGGCTGTGGCAGGGGGCAATGAGCAGTTCTTC.

This clonotype was observed a handful of times. V usage is TRBV6-5 and J usage is TRBJ2-3; D is uncertain. The V gene's germline CDR1 is MNHEY and CDR2 SVGAGI. The CDR3 extends over 14 amino acids. V lost 0 bases and J 3 bases, leaving 7 bases between the germline ends. The CDR3 nucleotides read TGTGCCAGCAGTTACTCGATGGGGACAGATACGCAGTATTTT. Its translation is CASSYSMGTDTQYF.

V usage is TRBV10-3 and J usage is TRBJ1-6; no reliable D call. V was pared by 3 bases and J by 5 bases, with 8 bases between. Germline-derived CDR1 and CDR2 are ENHRY and SYGVKD. The CDR3 spans 14 residues. As DNA, the CDR3 is TGTGCCATCAGTGATGGACCGGATAATTCACCCCTCCACTTT. It codes for CAISDGPDNSPLHF.

The rearrangement uses TRBV29-1 and TRBJ2-1; 8 bases line up with TRBD2. CDR1 SQVTM and CDR2 ANQGSEA come from the germline V gene. The trim removed 5 bases at V and 1 base at J, leaving 4 bases unmatched. This CDR3 spans 14 amino acids. The CDR3 DNA reads as TGCAGCGTTTTTAGCGGGAATTCCTACAATGAGCAGTTCTTC. It codes for CSVFSGNSYNEQFF.

The chain is built from TRBV5-6 and TRBJ2-3; TRBD2 is a possible D gene (7 bases). Deletions cut 1 base from V and 0 bases from J, with 15 bases between. The CDR3 consists of 17 residues. Germline CDR1 reads SGHDT; CDR2 reads YYEEEE. Written as DNA, the CDR3 is TGTGCCAGCAGCTTGTACGGCAGGGGAGGGAGCACAGATACGCAGTATTTT. The encoded protein is CASSLYGRGGSTDTQYF.

The chain employs TRBV12-3 or TRBV12-4 and TRBJ2-2, with D tentatively TRBD1 (6 bases). This CDR3 is built from 13 residues. Trimming shortened V by 8 bases and J by 2 bases, and 9 bases separated the two germline ends. As DNA, the CDR3 is TGTGCCAGCCTACAGGGTAACACCGGGGAGCTGTTTTTT. It is translated as CASLQGNTGELFF.

The V call is TRBV20-1, the J call TRBJ2-1, with a weak D call TRBD2 (6 bases). Germline CDR1 reads DFQATT; CDR2 reads SNEGSKA (reference sequence). Trimming removed 7 bases at V and 0 bases at J, with 13 bases between. CDR3 length equals 14 residues. This CDR3 reads CSVLRRGSYNEQFF. The CDR3 DNA is TGCAGTGTCCTTCGGAGGGGCTCCTACAATGAGCAGTTCTTC.

A few counts support this clonotype. The J gene is TRBJ1-5, the V gene TRBV20-1; D uncertain. The CDR3 covers 14 residues. Between the trimmed V and J ends, which lost 3 bases and 0 bases, there was a span of 9 bases. Germline CDR1 DFQATT, CDR2 SNEGSKA (reference sequence). The CDR3 protein is CSASAGYSNQPQHF. The CDR3 DNA is TGCAGTGCTAGTGCTGGGTATAGCAATCAGCCCCAGCATTTT.

The rearrangement links TRBV9 to TRBJ2-7, with D possibly being TRBD1 (5 bases). Germline V gives CDR1 SGDLS, CDR2 YYNGEE. The CDR3 has 16 amino acids. The V gene lost 3 bases and the J gene lost 0 bases, with 16 bases spanning the gap. CDR3 amino acids: CASSAARASSSYEQYF. CDR3 sequence (DNA): TGTGCCAGCAGCGCTGCCAGGGCCTCAAGCTCCTACGAGCAGTACTTC.

This clonotype was counted a few times. The chain links TRBV10-3 to TRBJ1-5, with D possibly matching TRBD1 (6 bases). Germline V lookup: CDR1 ENHRY, CDR2 SYGVKD. Trimming pared 11 bases from V and 0 bases from J, leaving 11 bases between. This CDR3 is 13 amino acids long. The chain's CDR3 is CAAHRDSNQPQHF. CDR3 nucleotide sequence: TGTGCCGCCCACAGGGATAGCAATCAGCCCCAGCATTTT.

The chain links TRBV7-8 to TRBJ2-5, with D maybe TRBD2 (5 bases). V was pared by 5 bases and J by 4 bases, with 17 bases between. The CDR3 runs 15 residues. Per germline, CDR1 SGHVS and CDR2 FQNEAQ. As DNA, the CDR3 is TGTGCCAGCAGCCCGACCGGACGGGGTGGAGAGACCCAGTACTTC. It codes for CASSPTGRGGETQYF.

This clonotype came up a few times. This chain uses TRBV25-1 with TRBJ1-1, with D tentatively TRBD1 (5 bases). Between the trimmed V and J ends, which lost 7 bases and 4 bases, there was a span of 10 bases. Looked up from germline, CDR1 is MGHDK and CDR2 is SYGVNS. The CDR3 is 12 residues long. This CDR3 is CASMGGVTEAFF. CDR3 bases: TGTGCCAGCATGGGGGGGGTCACTGAAGCTTTCTTT.

The chain recombines TRBV12-3 or TRBV12-4 with TRBJ2-7; D gene unclear. The CDR3 is made up of 13 amino acids. V was pared by 3 bases and J by 4 bases, with 10 bases between. The CDR3 reads CASSFRPLYEQYF. In DNA, the CDR3 is TGTGCCAGCAGTTTCAGGCCCCTTTACGAGCAGTACTTC.

The V gene is TRBV5-1, the J gene TRBJ2-2; 7 bases agree with TRBD2. The V and J ends lost 4 bases and 0 bases, in that order; junction bases with no gene match: 0. CDR1 SGHRS and CDR2 YFSETQ come from the germline V gene. The CDR3 is 14 amino acids. CDR3 region: CASSGLANTGELFF. As DNA, the CDR3 is TGCGCCAGCAGCGGACTAGCGAACACCGGGGAGCTGTTTTTT. Combining the CDR3 with reference TRBV5-1 and TRBJ2-2 gives the whole variable domain KAGVTQTPRYLIKTRGQQVTLSCSPISGHRSVSWYQQTPGQGLQFLFEYFSETQRNKGNFPGRFSGRQFSNSRSEMNVSTLELGDSALYLCASSGLANTGELFFGEGSRLTVL.